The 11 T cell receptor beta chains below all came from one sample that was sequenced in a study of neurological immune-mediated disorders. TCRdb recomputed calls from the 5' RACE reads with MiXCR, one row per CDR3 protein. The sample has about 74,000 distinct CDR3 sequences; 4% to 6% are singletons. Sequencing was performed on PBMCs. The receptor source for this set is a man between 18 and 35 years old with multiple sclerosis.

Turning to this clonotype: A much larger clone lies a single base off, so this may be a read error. CDR3 sequence reads: CTSSLSGGVHEQYF. CDR3 sequence (DNA): TGTACCAGCAGCTTATCAGGGGGCGTCCACGAGCAGTACTTC. The chain uses TRBV7-9 and TRBJ2-7; 8 bases line up with TRBD1. Germline lookup yields CDR1 SEHNR and CDR2 FQNEAQ (reference sequence). The length of the CDR3 is 14 residues.

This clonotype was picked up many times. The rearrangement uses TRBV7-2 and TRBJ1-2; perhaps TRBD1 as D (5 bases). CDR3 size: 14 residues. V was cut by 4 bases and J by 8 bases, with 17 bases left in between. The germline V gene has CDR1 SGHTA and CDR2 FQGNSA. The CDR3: CASSSVTALWGYTF. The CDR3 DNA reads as TGTGCCAGCAGCTCAGTGACAGCATTGTGGGGCTACACCTTC. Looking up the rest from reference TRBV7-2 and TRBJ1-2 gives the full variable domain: GAGVSQSPSNKVTEKGKDVELRCDPISGHTALYWYRQSLGQGLEFLIYFQGNSAPDKSGLPSDRFSAERTGGSVSTLTIQRTQQEDSAVYLCASSSVTALWGYTFGSGTRLTVV.

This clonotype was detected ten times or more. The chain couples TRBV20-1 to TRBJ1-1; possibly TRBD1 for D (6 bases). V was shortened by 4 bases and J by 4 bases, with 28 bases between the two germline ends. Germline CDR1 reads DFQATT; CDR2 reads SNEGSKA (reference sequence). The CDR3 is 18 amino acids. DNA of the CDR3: TGCAGTGCTATTCACCCGGGAGGGGGTCAACCACGAACCACTGAAGCTTTCTTT. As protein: CSAIHPGGGQPRTTEAFF.

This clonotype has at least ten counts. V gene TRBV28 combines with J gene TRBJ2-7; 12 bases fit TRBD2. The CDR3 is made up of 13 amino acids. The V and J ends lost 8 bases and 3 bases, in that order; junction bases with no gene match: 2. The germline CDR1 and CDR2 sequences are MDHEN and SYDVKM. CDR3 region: CASGLAGYYEQYF. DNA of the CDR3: TGTGCCAGCGGACTAGCGGGGTACTACGAGCAGTACTTC.

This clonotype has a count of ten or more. CDR3 coding DNA: TGCAGTGCTAGAGATTTCCTGGGACCTGCAACTAATGAAAAACTGTTTTTT. It codes for CSARDFLGPATNEKLFF. This chain joins TRBV20-1 and TRBJ1-4; D possibly corresponds to TRBD1 (5 bases). The V and J ends lost 0 bases and 0 bases respectively, with 14 bases between them. Germline V lookup: CDR1 DFQATT, CDR2 SNEGSKA (reference sequence). The length of the CDR3 is 17 residues.

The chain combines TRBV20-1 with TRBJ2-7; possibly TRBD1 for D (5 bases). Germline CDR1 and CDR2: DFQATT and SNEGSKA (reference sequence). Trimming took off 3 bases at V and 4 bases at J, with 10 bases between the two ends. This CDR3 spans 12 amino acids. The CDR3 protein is CSARKKGYEQYF. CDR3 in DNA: TGCAGTGCTAGGAAAAAGGGGTACGAGCAGTACTTC.

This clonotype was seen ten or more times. CDR3 coding DNA: TGCAGTGCTGACGGGACTAGCGGGACTCAAGAGACCCAGTACTTC. It translates to CSADGTSGTQETQYF. The V call is TRBV20-1, the J call TRBJ2-5; TRBD2 matches at 13 bases. The CDR3 is made up of 15 amino acids. V shed 5 bases, J shed 2 bases, and the junction held 5 bases outside the gene matches. Germline CDR1 DFQATT, CDR2 SNEGSKA (reference sequence).

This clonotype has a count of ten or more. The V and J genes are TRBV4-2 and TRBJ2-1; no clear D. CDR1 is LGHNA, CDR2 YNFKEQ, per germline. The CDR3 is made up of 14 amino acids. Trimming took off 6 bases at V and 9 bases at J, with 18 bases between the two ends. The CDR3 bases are TGTGCCAGCAGTCACGTGATACGAGAAGCTGAGCAGTTCTTC. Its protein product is CASSHVIREAEQFF.

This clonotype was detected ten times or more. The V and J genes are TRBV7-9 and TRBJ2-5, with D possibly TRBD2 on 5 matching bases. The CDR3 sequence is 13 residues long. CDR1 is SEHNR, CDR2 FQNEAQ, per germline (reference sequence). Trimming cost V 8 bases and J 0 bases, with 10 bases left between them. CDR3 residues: CASWRADQETQYF. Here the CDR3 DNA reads TGTGCCAGCTGGCGGGCAGACCAAGAGACCCAGTACTTC.

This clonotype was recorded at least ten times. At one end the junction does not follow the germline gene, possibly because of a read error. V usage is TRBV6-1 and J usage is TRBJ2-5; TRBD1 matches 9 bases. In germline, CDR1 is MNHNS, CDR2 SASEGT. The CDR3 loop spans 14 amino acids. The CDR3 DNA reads TGTGCCAGCAGTGAAAGGGGGGACAGGGTCTCCCTTTCCTTC. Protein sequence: CASSERGDRVSLSF.

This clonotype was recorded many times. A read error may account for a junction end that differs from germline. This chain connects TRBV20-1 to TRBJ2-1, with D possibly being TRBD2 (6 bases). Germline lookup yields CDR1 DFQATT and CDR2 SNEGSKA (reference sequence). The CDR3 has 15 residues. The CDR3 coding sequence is TGCAGTGTTAGAGTCAGGTCGGGGGCCTACAATGAGCAGTTCTTC. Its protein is CSVRVRSGAYNEQFF.